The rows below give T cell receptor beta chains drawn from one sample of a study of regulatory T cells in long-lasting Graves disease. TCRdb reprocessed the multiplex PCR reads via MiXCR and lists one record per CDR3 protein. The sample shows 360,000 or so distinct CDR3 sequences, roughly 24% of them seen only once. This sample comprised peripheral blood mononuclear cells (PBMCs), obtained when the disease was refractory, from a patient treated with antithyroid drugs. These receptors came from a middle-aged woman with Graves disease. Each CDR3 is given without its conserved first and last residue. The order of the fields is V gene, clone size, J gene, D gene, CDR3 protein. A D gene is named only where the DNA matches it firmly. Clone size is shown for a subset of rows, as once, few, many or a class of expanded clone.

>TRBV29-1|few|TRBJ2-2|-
SVEAPGVAGGELF
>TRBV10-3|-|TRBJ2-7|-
AISESNRIVYEQY
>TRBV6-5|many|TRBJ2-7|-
ASSYSDSKGGYEQY
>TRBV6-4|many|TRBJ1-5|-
ASSYKGPSHQPQH
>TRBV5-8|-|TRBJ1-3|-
ASSLQGYGNTIY
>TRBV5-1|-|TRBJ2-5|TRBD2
ASSGTGTSHETQY
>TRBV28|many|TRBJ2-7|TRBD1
ASRGPGQGVSYEQY
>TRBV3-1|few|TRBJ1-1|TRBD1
ASSPRGQGLWAF
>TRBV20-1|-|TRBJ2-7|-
SARRGQTYEQY
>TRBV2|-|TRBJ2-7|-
ASSPNGGAYEQY
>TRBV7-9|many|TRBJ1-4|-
ASSPYEKLF
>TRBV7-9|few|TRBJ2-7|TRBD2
ASSLPWTSGYYEQY
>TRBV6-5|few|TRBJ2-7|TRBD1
ASSYRDRGDEQY
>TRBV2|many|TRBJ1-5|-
ASSWTVYSNQPQH
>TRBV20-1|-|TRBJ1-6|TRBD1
SARLGQGMRVYSPLH
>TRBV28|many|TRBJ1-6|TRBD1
ASASSGGVNSPLH
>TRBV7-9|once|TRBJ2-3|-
ASSKHREDTQY
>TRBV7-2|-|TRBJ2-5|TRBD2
ASSLWGRGDQETQY
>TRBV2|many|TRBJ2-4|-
ASKPGRQIQY
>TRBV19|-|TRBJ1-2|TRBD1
ASRTGTEVANYGYT
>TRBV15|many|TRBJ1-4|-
ATSREKHLAEKLF
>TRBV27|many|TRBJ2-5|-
ASSSPRGRKGETQY
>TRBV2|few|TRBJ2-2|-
ASRGGLNTGELF
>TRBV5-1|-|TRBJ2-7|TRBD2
ASSLEGGTSGIYEQY
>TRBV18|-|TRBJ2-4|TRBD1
ASSASGGGWSKNIQY
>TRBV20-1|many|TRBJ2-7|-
SARDGGLADIYEQY
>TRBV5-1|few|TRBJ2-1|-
ASSLGADFNEQF
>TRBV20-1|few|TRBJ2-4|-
SASSQLAKNIQY
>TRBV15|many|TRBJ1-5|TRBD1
ATSSDPDRGNQPQH
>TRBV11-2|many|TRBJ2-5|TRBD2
ASSSRGLDLAGSAGETQY
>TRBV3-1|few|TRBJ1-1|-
ASSPRGSGTEAF
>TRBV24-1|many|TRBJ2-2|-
ATSDSWAGRTGELF
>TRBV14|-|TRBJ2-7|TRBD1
ASSQEDRAHEQY
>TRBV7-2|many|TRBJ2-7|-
ASSLVSGPAYEQY
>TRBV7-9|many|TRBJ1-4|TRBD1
ASSSPRTGQKLF
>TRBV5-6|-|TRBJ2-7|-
ASSLREAGTPAYEQY
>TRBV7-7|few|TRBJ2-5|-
ASSSTTGQETQY
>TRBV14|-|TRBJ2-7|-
ASSPGRTQY
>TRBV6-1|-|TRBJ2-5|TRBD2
ASSLGTSGKETQY
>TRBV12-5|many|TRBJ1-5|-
ASGSGPSNQPQH
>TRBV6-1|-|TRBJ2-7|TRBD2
ASSGTSGRQEQY
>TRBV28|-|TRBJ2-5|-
ASSLIGGTQETQY
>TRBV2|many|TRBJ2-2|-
ASSPSWTGELF
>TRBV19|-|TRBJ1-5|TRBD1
ASRRDRGLNQPQH
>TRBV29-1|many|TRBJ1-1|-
SVGPGGITEAF
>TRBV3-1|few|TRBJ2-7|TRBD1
ASSQRDSGAYEQY
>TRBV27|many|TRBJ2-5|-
ASSSYLRDFQETQY
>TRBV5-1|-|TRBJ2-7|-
ASSKSQGPNYEQY
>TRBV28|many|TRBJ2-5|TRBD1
ASSLYGPSDRGLIQETQY
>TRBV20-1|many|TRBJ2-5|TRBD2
SARDLGRLAGETQY
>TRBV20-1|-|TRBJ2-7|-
SARRLPLGEQY
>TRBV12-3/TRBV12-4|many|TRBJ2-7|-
ASSLRTTGYYEQY
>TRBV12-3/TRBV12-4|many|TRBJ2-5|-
ASSLGAGTTGETQY
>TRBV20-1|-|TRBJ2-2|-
SASNLGGTGELF